A single sample gave rise to the 3 T cell receptor beta chains below, sequenced in a study of blood T cell repertoires in COVID-19 (dated by TCRdb to the early 2020s). Receptor amplification or capture employed the immunoSEQ multiplex PCR assay. Drawn from immuneACCESS, this table holds only the in-frame rearrangements with V and J called that TCRdb kept. Clones are partly lost; checked studies trace under half to an unresolved V gene and leave the rest unexplained. The sample records under 45,000 clones, 90% of which are singletons. The biggest ten clones account for roughly two fifths of the sample. The sample consisted of peripheral blood. All receptors derive from a man aged 55 to 70 with active or convalescent COVID-19.

The CDR3 coding sequence is TGTGCCAGCAGCTCACAGGGAAGTACTGAAGCTTTCTTT. Translating it yields CASSSQGSTEAFF. The chain is built from TRBV11-1 and TRBJ1-1; D might be TRBD1 (6 bases). The CDR3 runs to 13 residues. Germline CDR1 SGHAT, CDR2 FQDESV (reference sequence). V was clipped by 4 bases and J by 5 bases, with 11 bases between them.

This clone was detected a few times. The gene calls are TRBV5-6 and TRBJ1-2, with 7 bases matching TRBD1. CDR3 size: 16 residues. Trimming cost V 2 bases and J 2 bases; bases outside gene matches: 9. CDR1 SGHDT and CDR2 YYEEEE come from the germline V gene. As DNA, the CDR3 is TGTGCCAGCAGCTTTCTTGACAGGGCACGAAACTATGGCTACACCTTC. Translating it yields CASSFLDRARNYGYTF. The whole variable domain, filled in from reference TRBV5-6 and TRBJ1-2, reads DAGVTQSPTHLIKTRGQQVTLRCSPKSGHDTVSWYQQALGQGPQFIFQYYEEEERQRGNFPDRFSGHQFPNYSSELNVNALLLGDSALYLCASSFLDRARNYGYTFGSGTRLTVV.

The chain is built from TRBV27 and TRBJ1-6; TRBD1 matches 11 bases. The length of the CDR3 is 16 residues. The germline gives CDR1 MNHEY, CDR2 SMNVEV (reference sequence). V lost 4 bases and J lost 9; bases outside the gene matches: 8. The CDR3: CASSSLGTGGGSPLHF. The CDR3 nucleotides read TGTGCCAGCAGTTCCCTCGGGACAGGGGGAGGTTCACCCCTCCACTTT.